This T cell receptor (beta chain) is from a study of regulatory T cells in long-lasting Graves disease. Study-wide results and caveats: Relative to newly diagnosed Graves' patients, persistent ones had lower TCR diversity.

The V and J ends lost 0 bases and 9 bases respectively, with 5 bases between them. The V gene's germline CDR1 is LGHDT and CDR2 YNNKEL (reference sequence). This CDR3 has 11 residues. As for time point: newly diagnosed GD, antithyroid drugs for less than 3 months. Isolated PBMC RNA provided the starting material for the TCR library. Concerning this clonotype itself: Its antigen is still unknown.

Sequencing libraries for TCR beta were prepared with iRepertoire HTBI primers and Arm-PCR of CDR3 regions. TCRdb itself ran the multiplex PCR reads through MiXCR, one entry per CDR3 protein. The data show roughly 320,000 distinct CDR3 sequences, with approximately 16% seen just once and roughly 30% held by the top ten. Another study also made use of these data, one on T cells in Graves' hyperthyroidism and ophthalmopathy. Per that study: The HTBI primer set was used in a first-round RT-PCR of the TCR CDR3.

The sample was peripheral blood mononuclear cells (PBMCs), taken at new diagnosis, from a patient treated with antithyroid drugs. The sequence was obtained from a man aged 35 to 55 with Graves disease. The rearrangement uses TRBV3-1 and TRBJ1-1; D is ambiguous. The CDR3 loop is CASSQDTQAFF. The CDR3 DNA reads TGTGCCAGCAGCCAAGATACCCAAGCTTTCTTT.